A selection of T cell receptor beta chains follows, all from one sample in a study of T cells in Graves' hyperthyroidism and ophthalmopathy. TCRdb redid the calling of the multiplex PCR reads with MiXCR, one entry per CDR3 protein. The sample holds a few hundred thousand distinct CDR3 sequences, 15% to 18% seen once. What was sequenced was blood. The receptors come from a woman aged 18 to 35 with Graves' hyperthyroidism. Both conserved end residues are part of each CDR3. Fields, in order: clone size, V gene, D gene, J gene, CDR3 protein, CDR3 DNA. The D gene is left open where the match is weak. Expanded clones get a size class; other rows say once, few or many, or leave the size out.

>many|TRBV3-1|.|TRBJ2-1
CASSQDFYNEQFF
TGTGCCAGCAGCCAAGATTTCTACAATGAGCAGTTCTTC
>many|TRBV6-1|TRBD2|TRBJ2-7
CASSYSGTNYEQYF
TGTGCCAGCAGTTACAGCGGGACGAACTACGAGCAGTACTTC
>many|TRBV27|TRBD2|TRBJ2-2
CASHSGARGTGELFF
TGTGCCAGTCATAGCGGGGCCCGTGGCACCGGGGAGCTGTTTTTT
>.|TRBV10-3|.|TRBJ1-5
CAIRSGDYQPQHF
TGTGCCATCAGAAGCGGGGACTATCAGCCCCAGCATTTT
>.|TRBV7-2|TRBD2|TRBJ2-7
CASSRGLNYEQYF
TGTGCCAGCAGCCGGGGACTAAACTACGAGCAGTACTTC
>many|TRBV15|.|TRBJ1-1
CATSRDLNTEAFF
TGTGCCACCAGCAGAGATCTGAACACTGAAGCTTTCTTT
>many|TRBV5-1|.|TRBJ2-1
CASSSTGLGPEQFF
TGCGCCAGCAGCTCCACCGGTTTAGGTCCTGAGCAGTTCTTC
>many|TRBV3-1|TRBD2|TRBJ2-7
CASSYGLAEPYEQYF
TGTGCCAGCAGCTACGGACTAGCGGAGCCCTACGAGCAGTACTTC
>many|TRBV5-1|.|TRBJ2-6
CASSSGQPGVLTF
TGCGCCAGCAGCAGCGGACAGCCTGGGGTCCTGACTTTC
>.|TRBV9|.|TRBJ2-1
CASSVDRDEQFF
TGTGCCAGCAGCGTAGATAGGGATGAGCAGTTCTTC
>many|TRBV6-1|TRBD1|TRBJ2-3
CASSFTPGTGADTQYF
TGTGCCAGCAGTTTTACCCCCGGGACAGGGGCAGATACGCAGTATTTT
>many|TRBV14|.|TRBJ2-7
CASSRTEVEQYF
TGTGCCAGCAGCCGAACAGAGGTCGAGCAGTACTTC
>.|TRBV4-1|.|TRBJ1-2
CASSQGGGAGGYTF
TGCGCCAGCAGCCAAGGGGGGGGCGCGGGTGGCTACACCTTC
>many|TRBV29-1|.|TRBJ1-4
CSAVAEANEKLFF
TGCAGCGCCGTGGCCGAGGCCAATGAAAAACTGTTTTTT
>.|TRBV2|TRBD1|TRBJ1-5
CASSGDRGTQPQHF
TGTGCCAGCAGTGGGGACAGGGGCACTCAGCCCCAGCATTTT
>many|TRBV7-9|.|TRBJ2-1
CASSLVSMGGEQFF
TGTGCCAGCAGCTTAGTATCAATGGGGGGCGAGCAGTTCTTC
>many|TRBV7-9|.|TRBJ1-2
CASSLARVNYGYTF
TGTGCCAGCAGCTTAGCACGGGTTAACTATGGCTACACCTTC
>many|TRBV20-1|TRBD1|TRBJ2-7
CSALQGNEQYF
TGCAGTGCTCTACAGGGGAACGAGCAGTACTTC
>many|TRBV5-1|TRBD2|TRBJ2-7
CASSARWRERGYEQYF
TGCGCCAGCAGCGCCAGGTGGCGGGAGAGGGGCTACGAGCAGTACTTC
>few|TRBV5-5|TRBD1|TRBJ1-5
CASSHFLRGRDSNQPQHF
TGTGCCAGCAGTCATTTCCTCAGGGGGCGGGATAGCAATCAGCCCCAGCATTTT
>many|TRBV9|TRBD1|TRBJ2-1
CASSPYGPGQGLNEQFF
TGTGCCAGCAGCCCCTACGGACCGGGACAGGGGTTGAATGAGCAGTTCTTC
>.|TRBV10-3|TRBD2|TRBJ2-1
CAISQLAGAKNEQFF
TGTGCCATCAGCCAACTAGCGGGGGCGAAAAATGAGCAGTTCTTC
>many|TRBV5-1|TRBD2|TRBJ2-7
CASSLASGGSYEQYF
TGCGCCAGCAGCTTGGCTAGCGGGGGTTCCTACGAGCAGTACTTC
>few|TRBV4-2|TRBD1|TRBJ2-5
CASSLAGQGAMETQYF
TGTGCCAGCAGCCTTGCGGGTCAGGGGGCTATGGAGACCCAGTACTTC